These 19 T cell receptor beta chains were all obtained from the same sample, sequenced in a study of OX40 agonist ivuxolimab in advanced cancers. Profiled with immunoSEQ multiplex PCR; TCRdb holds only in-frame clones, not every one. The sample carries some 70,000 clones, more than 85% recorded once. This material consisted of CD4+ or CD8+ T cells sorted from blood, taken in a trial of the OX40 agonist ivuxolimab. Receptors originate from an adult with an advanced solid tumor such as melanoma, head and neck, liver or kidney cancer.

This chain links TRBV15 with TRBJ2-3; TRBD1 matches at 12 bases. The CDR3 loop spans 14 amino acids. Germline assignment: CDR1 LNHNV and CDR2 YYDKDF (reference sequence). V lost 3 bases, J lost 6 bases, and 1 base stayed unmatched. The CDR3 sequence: CATSRGQGADTQYF. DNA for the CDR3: TGTGCCACCAGCAGGGGACAGGGGGCTGATACGCAGTATTTT.

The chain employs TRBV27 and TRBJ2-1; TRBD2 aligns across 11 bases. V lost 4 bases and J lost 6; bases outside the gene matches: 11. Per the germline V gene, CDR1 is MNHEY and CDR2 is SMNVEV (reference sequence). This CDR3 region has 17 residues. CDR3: CASSSLTGLAAINEQFF. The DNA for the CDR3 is TGTGCCAGCAGTTCCCTGACGGGACTAGCGGCCATCAATGAGCAGTTCTTC.

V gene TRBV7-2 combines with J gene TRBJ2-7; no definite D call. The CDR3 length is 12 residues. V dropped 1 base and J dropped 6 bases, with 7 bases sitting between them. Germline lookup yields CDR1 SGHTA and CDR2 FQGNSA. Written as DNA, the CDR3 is TGTGCCAGCAGCTTAGTGGGAACCGAGCAGTACTTC. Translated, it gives CASSLVGTEQYF. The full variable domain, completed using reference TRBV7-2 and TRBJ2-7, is GAGVSQSPSNKVTEKGKDVELRCDPISGHTALYWYRQSLGQGLEFLIYFQGNSAPDKSGLPSDRFSAERTGGSVSTLTIQRTQQEDSAVYLCASSLVGTEQYFGPGTRLTVT.

CDR3 DNA: TGTGCCAGTAGTCCGAAAGCGGGGAGATACTACGAGCAGTACTTC. It is translated as CASSPKAGRYYEQYF. The gene calls are TRBV19 and TRBJ2-7, with TRBD2 identical over 7 bases. The CDR3 contains 15 residues. Germline CDR1 LNHDA, CDR2 SQIVND (reference sequence). Trimming at V came to 5 bases and at J to 3 bases, leaving 10 bases not matched to a gene.

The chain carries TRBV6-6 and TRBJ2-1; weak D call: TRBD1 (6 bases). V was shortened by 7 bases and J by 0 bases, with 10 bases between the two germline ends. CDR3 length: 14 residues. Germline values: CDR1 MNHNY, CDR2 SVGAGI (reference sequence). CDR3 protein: CASTQGSSYNEQFF. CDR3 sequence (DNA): TGTGCCAGCACCCAGGGGAGCTCCTACAATGAGCAGTTCTTC.

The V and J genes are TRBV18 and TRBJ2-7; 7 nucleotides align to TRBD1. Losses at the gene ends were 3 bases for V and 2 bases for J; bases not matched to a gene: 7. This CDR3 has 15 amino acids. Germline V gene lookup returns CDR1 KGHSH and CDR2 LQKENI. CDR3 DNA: TGTGCCAGCTCACCTGGACAGGTATTACCCTACGAGCAGTACTTC. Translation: CASSPGQVLPYEQYF.

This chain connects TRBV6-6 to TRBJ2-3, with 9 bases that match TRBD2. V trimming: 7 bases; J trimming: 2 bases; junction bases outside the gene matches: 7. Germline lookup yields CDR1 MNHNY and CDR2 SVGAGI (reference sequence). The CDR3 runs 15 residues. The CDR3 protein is CASTAGGRDTDTQYF. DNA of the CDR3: TGTGCCAGCACGGCGGGGGGGCGGGACACAGATACGCAGTATTTT.

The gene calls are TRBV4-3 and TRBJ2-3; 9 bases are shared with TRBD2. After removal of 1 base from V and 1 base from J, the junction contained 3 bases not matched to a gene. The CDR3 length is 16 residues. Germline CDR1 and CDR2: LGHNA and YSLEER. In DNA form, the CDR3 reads TGCGCCAGCAGCCAAGTTCGGACTAGCGGCACAGATACGCAGTATTTT. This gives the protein CASSQVRTSGTDTQYF.

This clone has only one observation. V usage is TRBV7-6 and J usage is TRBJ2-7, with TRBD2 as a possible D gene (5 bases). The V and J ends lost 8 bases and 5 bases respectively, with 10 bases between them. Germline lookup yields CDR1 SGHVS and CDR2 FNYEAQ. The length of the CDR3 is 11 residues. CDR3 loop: CASAGVDEQYF. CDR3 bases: TGTGCCAGCGCCGGGGTGGACGAGCAGTACTTC.

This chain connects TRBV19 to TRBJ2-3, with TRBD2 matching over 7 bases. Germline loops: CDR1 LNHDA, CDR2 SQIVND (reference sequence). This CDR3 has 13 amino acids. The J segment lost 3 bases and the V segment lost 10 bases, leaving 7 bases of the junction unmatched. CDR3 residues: CATTSAPTDTQYF. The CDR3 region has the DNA TGTGCCACTACTAGCGCACCAACAGATACGCAGTATTTT. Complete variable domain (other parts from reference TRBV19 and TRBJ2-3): DGGITQSPKYLFRKEGQNVTLSCEQNLNHDAMYWYRQDPGQGLRLIYYSQIVNDFQKGDIAEGYSVSREKKESFPLTVTSAQKNPTAFYLCATTSAPTDTQYFGPGTRLTVL.

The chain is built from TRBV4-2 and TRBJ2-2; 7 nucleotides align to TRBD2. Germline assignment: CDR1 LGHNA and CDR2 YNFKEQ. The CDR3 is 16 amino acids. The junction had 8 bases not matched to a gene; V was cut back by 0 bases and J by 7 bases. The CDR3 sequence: CASSQDQRGGVGELFF. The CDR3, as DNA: TGTGCCAGCAGCCAAGATCAGCGGGGAGGCGTCGGGGAGCTGTTTTTT.

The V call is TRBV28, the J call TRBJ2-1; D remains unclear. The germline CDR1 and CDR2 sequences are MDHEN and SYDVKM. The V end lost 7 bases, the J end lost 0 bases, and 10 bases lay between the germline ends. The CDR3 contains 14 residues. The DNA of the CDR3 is TGTGCCAGCATCCCGGGTAACTCCTACAATGAGCAGTTCTTC. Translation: CASIPGNSYNEQFF.

The CDR3 DNA reads TGTGCCAGCTCACTCGACGCCTACTATGGCTACACCTTC. Translation: CASSLDAYYGYTF. The chain recombines TRBV18 with TRBJ1-2; D unclear. Germline assignment: CDR1 KGHSH and CDR2 LQKENI. Trimming left V 4 bases short and J 3 bases short, with 9 bases between. This CDR3 is built from 13 residues.

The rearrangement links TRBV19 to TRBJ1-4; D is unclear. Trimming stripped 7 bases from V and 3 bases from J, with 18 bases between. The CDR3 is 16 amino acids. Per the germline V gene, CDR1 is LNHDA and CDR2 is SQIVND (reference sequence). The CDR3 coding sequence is TGTGCCAGTACCGCAGGTAGAGCCCCGGCTAATGAAAAACTGTTTTTT. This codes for CASTAGRAPANEKLFF.

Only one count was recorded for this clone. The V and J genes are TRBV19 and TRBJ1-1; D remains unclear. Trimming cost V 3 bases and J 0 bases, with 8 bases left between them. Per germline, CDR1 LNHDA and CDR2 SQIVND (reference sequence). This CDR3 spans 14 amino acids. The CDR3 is CASSIGTMNTEAFF. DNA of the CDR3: TGTGCCAGTAGTATTGGCACGATGAACACTGAAGCTTTCTTT.

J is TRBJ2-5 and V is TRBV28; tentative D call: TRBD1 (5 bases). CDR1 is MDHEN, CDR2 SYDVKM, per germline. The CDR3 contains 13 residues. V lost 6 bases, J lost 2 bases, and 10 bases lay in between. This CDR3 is CASSRRVQETQYF. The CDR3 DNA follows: TGTGCCAGCAGCCGCAGGGTTCAAGAGACCCAGTACTTC.

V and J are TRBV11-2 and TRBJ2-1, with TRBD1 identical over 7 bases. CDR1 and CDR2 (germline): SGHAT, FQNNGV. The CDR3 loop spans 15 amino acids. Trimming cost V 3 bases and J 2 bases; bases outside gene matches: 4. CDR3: CASSLMQGAYNEQFF. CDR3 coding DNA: TGTGCCAGCAGCTTGATGCAGGGGGCCTACAATGAGCAGTTCTTC.

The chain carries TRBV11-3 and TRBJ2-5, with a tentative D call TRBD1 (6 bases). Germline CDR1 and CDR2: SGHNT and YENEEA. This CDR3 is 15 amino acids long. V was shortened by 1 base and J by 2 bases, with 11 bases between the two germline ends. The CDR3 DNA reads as TGTGCCAGCAGCTTAGTGTCCGGGACACAAGAGACCCAGTACTTC. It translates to CASSLVSGTQETQYF.

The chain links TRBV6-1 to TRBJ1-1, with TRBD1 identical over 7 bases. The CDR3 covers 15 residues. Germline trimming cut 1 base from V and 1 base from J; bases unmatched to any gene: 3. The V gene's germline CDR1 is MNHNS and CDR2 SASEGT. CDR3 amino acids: CASSEGGTANTEAFF. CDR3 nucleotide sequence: TGTGCCAGCAGTGAAGGGGGGACAGCGAACACTGAAGCTTTCTTT.